The 9 T cell receptor beta chains below were found in one sample sequenced in a study of T cell repertoires in cytomegalovirus infection. In TCRdb, the reads were re-called with MiXCR into one record per CDR3 protein. The sample has roughly 990,000 distinct CDR3 sequences, around 32% seen once. For these TCRs, the target antigens are not known. This material consisted of cultured CD8+ T cells from PBMCs, taken from culture after CMV antigen stimulation. All receptors come from a human donor in good health (CMV status not recorded). Some clones in this sample may be carry-over from other donors' samples.

This clonotype was observed a few times. The chain employs TRBV7-8 and TRBJ2-3; D remains unclear. Trimming took 2 bases from V and 5 from J, leaving 11 bases between them. Germline V lookup: CDR1 SGHVS, CDR2 FQNEAQ. The CDR3 consists of 14 residues. CDR3 region: CASSLRPHGDTQYF. In DNA, the CDR3 is TGTGCCAGCAGCTTAAGGCCTCACGGAGATACGCAGTATTTT.

This rearrangement joins TRBV19 to TRBJ2-1; a weak D match, TRBD2 (6 bases). Trimming pared 5 bases from V and 0 bases from J, leaving 14 bases between. CDR3 length: 16 residues. In germline, CDR1 is LNHDA, CDR2 SQIVND (reference sequence). Written as DNA, the CDR3 is TGTGCCAGTAGTCAAATAGCGGAACCCTCCTACAATGAGCAGTTCTTC. Translation: CASSQIAEPSYNEQFF.

The DNA for the CDR3 is TGCAGCGTTGTTTCGACTAGCGATGGGAATGAGCAGTTCTTC. Translating it yields CSVVSTSDGNEQFF. The chain links TRBV29-1 to TRBJ2-1; TRBD2 aligns across 8 bases. The junction had 9 bases not matched to a gene; V was cut back by 4 bases and J by 7 bases. Germline V CDR1 and CDR2: SQVTM, ANQGSEA. CDR3 length: 14 amino acids.

The chain joins TRBV6-1 to TRBJ2-7; D may correspond to TRBD1 or TRBD2 (5 bases each). Germline lookup yields CDR1 MNHNS and CDR2 SASEGT. The V gene lost 5 bases and the J gene lost 5 bases, with 16 bases spanning the gap. The CDR3 runs to 14 residues. CDR3: CASSSGRVPDEQYF. CDR3 nucleotide sequence: TGTGCCAGCAGTTCGGGACGGGTCCCCGACGAGCAGTACTTC.

This chain joins TRBV7-8 and TRBJ1-4; D possibly corresponds to TRBD1 (6 bases). Germline CDR1 and CDR2: SGHVS and FQNEAQ. The CDR3 contains 15 residues. Between the trimmed V and J ends, which lost 5 bases and 7 bases, there was a span of 17 bases. The DNA for the CDR3 is TGTGCCAGCAGCGCAAGTCGGGGGCGGGGTGAAAAACTGTTTTTT. Translating it yields CASSASRGRGEKLFF.

The chain uses TRBV3-1 and TRBJ2-3; no clear D. The CDR3 loop spans 15 amino acids. CDR1 and CDR2 from the germline V gene are LGHDT and YNNKEL (reference sequence). V was pared by 1 base and J by 2 bases, with 10 bases between. DNA for the CDR3: TGTGCCAGCAGCCAAGGAGTTTACTTCACAGATACGCAGTATTTT. Translation: CASSQGVYFTDTQYF.

The chain combines TRBV12-3 or TRBV12-4 with TRBJ1-2; a weak D match, TRBD1 (6 bases). The CDR3 has 17 residues. V was pared by 1 base and J by 3 bases, with 18 bases between. CDR3 loop: CASSLGYRVNQDYGYTF. The CDR3 DNA is TGTGCCAGCAGTTTAGGTTACAGGGTAAATCAGGACTATGGCTACACCTTC.

The rearrangement uses TRBV7-9 and TRBJ2-5, with TRBD2 matching 12 bases. This CDR3 is built from 16 residues. V shed 3 bases and J 4 bases; nucleotides not matched to a gene: 6. Germline V lookup: CDR1 SEHNR, CDR2 FQNEAQ (reference sequence). The CDR3 DNA reads as TGTGCCAGCAGCTTTACGACTAGCGGGGGAGGAGAGACCCAGTACTTC. It translates to CASSFTTSGGGETQYF.

There are a few counts of this clonotype. The V gene is TRBV5-8, the J gene TRBJ1-2; D unclear. This CDR3 is built from 13 residues. V was pared by 6 bases and J by 6 bases, with 15 bases between. The germline V gene encodes CDR1 SGHTS and CDR2 YDEGEE. CDR3: CASTLRQEDGYTF. The CDR3 DNA reads TGTGCCAGCACTCTTAGGCAGGAAGATGGCTACACCTTC.